The 29 T cell receptor beta chains listed next were all sequenced from one sample in a study of T cell repertoires in cytomegalovirus infection. TCRdb reprocessed the reads with MiXCR, giving one entry per CDR3 protein. The profile covers approximately 500,000 distinct CDR3 sequences, with approximately 16% appearing a single time and under 30% taken by the ten largest. What was sequenced was CD8+ T cells from PBMCs. The receptors come from a human donor in good health (CMV status not recorded). Some clones in this sample may be carry-over from other donors' samples.

In regard to this clonotype: It may be a read error: a sequence one base away is much more abundant. This chain uses TRBV12-5 with TRBJ1-2, with D unclear. V was pared by 2 bases and J by 5 bases, with 9 bases between. The CDR3 spans 13 residues. From germline, CDR1 is LGHNT and CDR2 FRNRAP. The CDR3 loop reads CASGLPLEYGYTF. Written as DNA, the CDR3 is TGTGCTAGTGGTTTGCCCCTGGAGTATGGCTACACCTTC.

This clonotype was counted many times. V gene TRBV7-9 combines with J gene TRBJ2-7, with D possibly TRBD1 on 6 matching bases. This CDR3 is 14 amino acids long. Per germline, CDR1 SEHNR and CDR2 FQNEAQ (reference sequence). Trimming removed 5 bases from V and 0 bases from J, with 11 bases in between. CDR3 amino acids: CASSTQGYSYEQYF. The CDR3, as DNA: TGTGCCAGCAGCACACAGGGTTACTCCTACGAGCAGTACTTC.

In this sample, this clonotype turned up a few times. This chain uses TRBV6-6 with TRBJ1-3, with D uncertain. Trimming cost V 8 bases and J 4 bases, with 21 bases left between them. The CDR3 is 16 residues long. The V gene's germline CDR1 is MNHNY and CDR2 SVGAGI (reference sequence). This CDR3 reads CASSLKGPREGNTIYF. CDR3 DNA: TGTGCCAGCTCCCTAAAGGGCCCGCGGGAGGGAAACACCATATATTTT.

In its sample, this clonotype was seen many times. The V and J genes are TRBV6-1 and TRBJ2-7; no clear D gene. This CDR3 comprises 13 residues. V was pared by 2 bases and J by 7 bases, with 12 bases between. CDR1 and CDR2 (germline): MNHNS, SASEGT. This CDR3 reads CASSELEYVEQYF. The DNA of the CDR3 is TGTGCCAGCAGTGAACTCGAGTACGTTGAGCAGTACTTC.

This clonotype was found many times. The chain's CDR3 is CASSEADTSLYGYTF. Here the CDR3 DNA reads TGTGCCAGCAGTGAAGCCGACACTAGTCTCTATGGCTACACCTTC. This sequence joins TRBV6-1 and TRBJ1-2; D ambiguous. CDR3 size: 15 residues. The ends were cut back, 0 bases at V and 4 bases at J, with 12 bases in the middle. Germline V lookup: CDR1 MNHNS, CDR2 SASEGT.

This clonotype was observed many times. The chain recombines TRBV7-9 with TRBJ2-7, with 9 bases aligning to TRBD1. This CDR3 is built from 14 residues. Germline V gene data show CDR1 as SEHNR and CDR2 as FQNEAQ (reference sequence). With V trimmed by 5 bases and J by 1 base, 3 bases remained unmatched. The CDR3 DNA reads TGTGCCAGCAGCGGGACAGGGTTATCCTACGAGCAGTACTTC. Its protein product is CASSGTGLSYEQYF.

Here the CDR3 reads CASSHLRTGGYEQFF. CDR3 DNA: TGTGCCAGCAGCCATCTAAGGACAGGGGGCTATGAGCAGTTCTTC. The chain combines TRBV6-5 with TRBJ2-1, with 11 bases that match TRBD1. Germline V gives CDR1 MNHEY, CDR2 SVGAGI. The CDR3 extends over 15 amino acids. Unmatched junction bases numbered 9, after V lost 6 bases and J lost 8 bases.

This clonotype was picked up many times. The chain is built from TRBV7-8 and TRBJ2-7, with D possibly being TRBD1 (5 bases). Between the trimmed V and J ends, which lost 0 bases and 2 bases, there was a span of 8 bases. There are 14 residues in the CDR3. Germline V gene data show CDR1 as SGHVS and CDR2 as FQNEAQ. Here the CDR3 DNA reads TGTGCCAGCAGCTTAGCCCCCAGGGCCTACGAGCAGTACTTC. Protein: CASSLAPRAYEQYF.

With respect to this clonotype: A much bigger clone sits one base away, suggesting this may be a read error. The chain has TRBV6-6 and TRBJ2-7, with 13 nucleotides matching TRBD2. Germline assignment: CDR1 MNHNY and CDR2 SVGAGI (reference sequence). This CDR3 is 15 amino acids long. The DNA for the CDR3 is TGTGCCAGCAGTTACGGGACTAGCGGGAAAATTGAGCAGTGCTTC. Residues: CASSYGTSGKIEQCF.

Concerning this clonotype: This may be a read error: a much more frequent sequence differs by one nucleotide. This sequence joins TRBV6-1 and TRBJ1-1; D unresolved. CDR1 MNHNS and CDR2 SASEGT come from the germline V gene. The CDR3 extends over 12 amino acids. V was trimmed by 7 bases and J by 7 bases, leaving 13 bases between them. In nucleotides, the CDR3 is TGTGCCAGCATAGGGCAGCATGGTGAAGCTTTCTTT. It is translated as CASIGQHGEAFF.

Remarks on this clonotype: One junction end disagrees with the germline gene, perhaps due to a read error. The chain carries TRBV6-6 and TRBJ1-1; 9 bases line up with TRBD1. Germline CDR1 MNHNY, CDR2 SVGAGI (reference sequence). The CDR3 loop spans 15 amino acids. The CDR3 sequence: CASSSGQGMNTEALF. For the CDR3, the DNA is TGTGCCAGCAGTTCAGGACAGGGGATGAACACTGAAGCTTTATTT.

This clonotype was counted at least ten times. The chain uses TRBV7-9 and TRBJ2-3, with TRBD1 matching over 7 bases. Germline loops: CDR1 SEHNR, CDR2 FQNEAQ (reference sequence). The trim removed 5 bases at V and 2 bases at J, leaving 4 bases unmatched. The CDR3 is 14 amino acids. The CDR3 protein is CASSPGQNTDTQYF. The DNA for the CDR3 is TGTGCCAGCAGCCCGGGACAGAACACAGATACGCAGTATTTT. The full variable domain, rest sourced from reference TRBV7-9 and TRBJ2-3, is DTGVSQNPRHKITKRGQNVTFRCDPISEHNRLYWYRQTLGQGPEFLTYFQNEAQLEKSRLLSDRFSAERPKGSFSTLEIQRTEQGDSAMYLCASSPGQNTDTQYFGPGTRLTVL.

J is TRBJ2-1 and V is TRBV20-1; no clear D gene. With 0 bases removed from V and 8 bases from J, the gap between germline ends came to 8 bases. CDR1 and CDR2 (germline): DFQATT, SNEGSKA (reference sequence). This CDR3 is built from 12 residues. In DNA, the CDR3 is TGCAGTGCTAGAGATTACGCCCATGAGCAGTTCTTC. Its translation is CSARDYAHEQFF.

At least ten counts were recorded for this clonotype. The chain links TRBV11-2 to TRBJ1-3; TRBD1 is a possible D gene (5 bases). The CDR3 consists of 15 residues. Trimming left V 5 bases short and J 0 bases short, with 11 bases between. Per the germline V gene, CDR1 is SGHAT and CDR2 is FQNNGV. The CDR3 DNA is TGTGCCAGCAGCGGGGACGGCATCTCTGGAAACACCATATATTTT. Amino acid sequence: CASSGDGISGNTIYF.

This clonotype has ten or more counts. The chain is built from TRBV15 and TRBJ1-1; a weak D match, TRBD1 (6 bases). From germline, CDR1 is LNHNV and CDR2 YYDKDF (reference sequence). The CDR3 covers 15 residues. The V gene lost 5 bases and the J gene lost 1 base, with 14 bases spanning the gap. CDR3 sequence: CATSAQQGGNTEAFF. The CDR3 DNA is TGTGCCACCAGCGCCCAACAGGGAGGGAACACTGAAGCTTTCTTT.

This clonotype was picked up many times. V gene TRBV12-3 or TRBV12-4 combines with J gene TRBJ2-3, with a tentative D call TRBD1 (6 bases). This CDR3 has 14 residues. The germline V and J ends were trimmed by 4 bases and 3 bases, with 11 bases remaining between them. CDR3 DNA sequence: TGTGCCAGCAGTTCGCACAGGGTAACAGATACGCAGTATTTT. Amino acids: CASSSHRVTDTQYF.

This clonotype was seen repeatedly, ten times or more. The chain is built from TRBV7-9 and TRBJ2-7; D gene unclear. The CDR3 has 15 amino acids. The germline gives CDR1 SEHNR, CDR2 FQNEAQ (reference sequence). The V gene lost 4 bases and the J gene lost 2 bases, with 15 bases spanning the gap. This CDR3 reads CASSSQSRSTYEQYF. The CDR3 DNA reads TGTGCCAGCAGCTCGCAGTCCAGGTCTACCTACGAGCAGTACTTC.

J is TRBJ2-7 and V is TRBV7-9; no clear D. Trimming stripped 1 base from V and 3 bases from J, with 10 bases between. From germline, CDR1 is SEHNR and CDR2 FQNEAQ (reference sequence). This CDR3 is 14 amino acids long. The DNA for the CDR3 is TGTGCCAGCAGCTTAGAGGGCTCACTCTACGAGCAGTACTTC. Translation: CASSLEGSLYEQYF.

The chain combines TRBV5-6 with TRBJ1-3; possibly TRBD1 for D (5 bases). Germline CDR1 reads SGHDT; CDR2 reads YYEEEE. V was trimmed by 0 bases and J by 0 bases, leaving 16 bases between them. The CDR3 runs to 18 residues. The CDR3 region has the DNA TGTGCCAGCAGCTTGGGGGGGTGGACGGAGCTCTCTGGAAACACCATATATTTT. As protein: CASSLGGWTELSGNTIYF. Looking up the rest from reference TRBV5-6 and TRBJ1-3 gives the full variable domain: DAGVTQSPTHLIKTRGQQVTLRCSPKSGHDTVSWYQQALGQGPQFIFQYYEEEERQRGNFPDRFSGHQFPNYSSELNVNALLLGDSALYLCASSLGGWTELSGNTIYFGEGSWLTVV.

The table lists this clonotype with many counts. The V call is TRBV27, the J call TRBJ1-1; D possibly corresponds to TRBD1 (5 bases). Trimming pared 3 bases from V and 1 base from J, leaving 9 bases between. The CDR3 consists of 14 residues. Germline V CDR1 and CDR2: MNHEY, SMNVEV (reference sequence). This CDR3 reads CASSLQGTNTEAFF. The CDR3 bases are TGTGCCAGCAGTTTGCAGGGAACGAACACTGAAGCTTTCTTT.

This clonotype was seen more than once but under ten times. The gene calls are TRBV10-3 and TRBJ1-1, with a tentative D call TRBD1 (5 bases). Deletions cut 6 bases from V and 2 bases from J, with 10 bases between. This CDR3 has 13 amino acids. Looked up from germline, CDR1 is ENHRY and CDR2 is SYGVKD. In nucleotides, the CDR3 is TGTGCCATCAGCACGACAGAAAACACTGAAGCTTTCTTT. This sequence encodes CAISTTENTEAFF.

This clonotype was recorded a few times. The chain links TRBV28 to TRBJ1-5, with TRBD1 identical over 12 bases. V shed 6 bases and J 6 bases; nucleotides not matched to a gene: 6. The CDR3 extends over 15 amino acids. Germline loops: CDR1 MDHEN, CDR2 SYDVKM. Here the CDR3 reads CASSHRDRGRQPQHF. CDR3 in DNA: TGTGCCAGCAGCCACAGGGACAGGGGGCGTCAGCCCCAGCATTTT.

V gene TRBV4-2 combines with J gene TRBJ2-1; D perhaps matches TRBD2 (5 bases). The CDR3 is 17 residues long. Germline CDR1 LGHNA, CDR2 YNFKEQ. Trimming shortened V by 1 base and J by 0 bases, and 13 bases separated the two germline ends. The CDR3 region is CASSQGALASSYNEQFF. In nucleotides, the CDR3 is TGTGCCAGCAGCCAAGGAGCCCTAGCAAGCTCCTACAATGAGCAGTTCTTC.

The chain has TRBV4-1 and TRBJ2-7, with D perhaps TRBD1 (6 bases). The germline V gene has CDR1 MGHRA and CDR2 YSYEKL. The V end was cut by 0 bases, the J end by 4 bases, with 10 bases between. The CDR3 sequence is 14 residues long. CDR3 in DNA: TGCGCCAGCAGCCAAGATCATCAGGGGTACGAGCAGTACTTC. Encoded protein: CASSQDHQGYEQYF.

This clonotype occurred many times. This chain joins TRBV7-8 and TRBJ2-1; D might be TRBD2 (6 bases). The CDR3 extends over 13 amino acids. Trimming removed 5 bases from V and 6 bases from J, with 11 bases in between. Germline V gene sequence: CDR1 SGHVS, CDR2 FQNEAQ. The CDR3 is CASSLGLINEQFF. The CDR3, as DNA: TGTGCCAGCAGCCTGGGACTTATCAATGAGCAGTTCTTC.

V and J are TRBV23-1 and TRBJ1-6, with 8 bases fitting TRBD1. TRBV23-1 is reported as an ORF; its role is uncertain. The CDR3 loop spans 20 amino acids. V shed 2 bases and J 5 bases; nucleotides not matched to a gene: 17. CDR3 sequence: CASSQPQGARWIGNNSPLHF. For the CDR3, the DNA is TGCGCCAGCAGTCAACCTCAGGGGGCACGTTGGATAGGGAATAATTCACCCCTCCACTTT.

The chain couples TRBV28 to TRBJ1-1; a possible D gene is TRBD1 (5 bases). Germline CDR1 reads MDHEN; CDR2 reads SYDVKM. There are 14 residues in the CDR3. V was shortened by 4 bases and J by 2 bases, with 11 bases between the two germline ends. CDR3 in amino acids: CASSSSTVNTEAFF. The DNA for the CDR3 is TGTGCCAGCAGTTCCTCGACAGTTAACACTGAAGCTTTCTTT.

The CDR3 spells CASSASGRANNEQFF. The CDR3 coding sequence is TGTGCCAGCAGTGCTAGCGGGAGGGCGAACAATGAGCAGTTCTTC. V usage is TRBV6-6 and J usage is TRBJ2-1; 12 nucleotides align to TRBD2. With 5 bases clipped from V and 5 bases from J, the junction kept 4 bases outside the gene matches. Germline V lookup: CDR1 MNHNY, CDR2 SVGAGI (reference sequence). This CDR3 region has 15 residues.

The chain joins TRBV20-1 to TRBJ2-7; possible D gene TRBD1, 6 bases. The V end was cut by 0 bases, the J end by 6 bases, with 15 bases between. The germline CDR1 and CDR2 sequences are DFQATT and SNEGSKA (reference sequence). The CDR3 runs 14 residues. The CDR3 here is CSARDAAEGGEQYF. For the CDR3, the DNA is TGCAGTGCTAGAGACGCCGCGGAAGGGGGCGAGCAGTACTTC.